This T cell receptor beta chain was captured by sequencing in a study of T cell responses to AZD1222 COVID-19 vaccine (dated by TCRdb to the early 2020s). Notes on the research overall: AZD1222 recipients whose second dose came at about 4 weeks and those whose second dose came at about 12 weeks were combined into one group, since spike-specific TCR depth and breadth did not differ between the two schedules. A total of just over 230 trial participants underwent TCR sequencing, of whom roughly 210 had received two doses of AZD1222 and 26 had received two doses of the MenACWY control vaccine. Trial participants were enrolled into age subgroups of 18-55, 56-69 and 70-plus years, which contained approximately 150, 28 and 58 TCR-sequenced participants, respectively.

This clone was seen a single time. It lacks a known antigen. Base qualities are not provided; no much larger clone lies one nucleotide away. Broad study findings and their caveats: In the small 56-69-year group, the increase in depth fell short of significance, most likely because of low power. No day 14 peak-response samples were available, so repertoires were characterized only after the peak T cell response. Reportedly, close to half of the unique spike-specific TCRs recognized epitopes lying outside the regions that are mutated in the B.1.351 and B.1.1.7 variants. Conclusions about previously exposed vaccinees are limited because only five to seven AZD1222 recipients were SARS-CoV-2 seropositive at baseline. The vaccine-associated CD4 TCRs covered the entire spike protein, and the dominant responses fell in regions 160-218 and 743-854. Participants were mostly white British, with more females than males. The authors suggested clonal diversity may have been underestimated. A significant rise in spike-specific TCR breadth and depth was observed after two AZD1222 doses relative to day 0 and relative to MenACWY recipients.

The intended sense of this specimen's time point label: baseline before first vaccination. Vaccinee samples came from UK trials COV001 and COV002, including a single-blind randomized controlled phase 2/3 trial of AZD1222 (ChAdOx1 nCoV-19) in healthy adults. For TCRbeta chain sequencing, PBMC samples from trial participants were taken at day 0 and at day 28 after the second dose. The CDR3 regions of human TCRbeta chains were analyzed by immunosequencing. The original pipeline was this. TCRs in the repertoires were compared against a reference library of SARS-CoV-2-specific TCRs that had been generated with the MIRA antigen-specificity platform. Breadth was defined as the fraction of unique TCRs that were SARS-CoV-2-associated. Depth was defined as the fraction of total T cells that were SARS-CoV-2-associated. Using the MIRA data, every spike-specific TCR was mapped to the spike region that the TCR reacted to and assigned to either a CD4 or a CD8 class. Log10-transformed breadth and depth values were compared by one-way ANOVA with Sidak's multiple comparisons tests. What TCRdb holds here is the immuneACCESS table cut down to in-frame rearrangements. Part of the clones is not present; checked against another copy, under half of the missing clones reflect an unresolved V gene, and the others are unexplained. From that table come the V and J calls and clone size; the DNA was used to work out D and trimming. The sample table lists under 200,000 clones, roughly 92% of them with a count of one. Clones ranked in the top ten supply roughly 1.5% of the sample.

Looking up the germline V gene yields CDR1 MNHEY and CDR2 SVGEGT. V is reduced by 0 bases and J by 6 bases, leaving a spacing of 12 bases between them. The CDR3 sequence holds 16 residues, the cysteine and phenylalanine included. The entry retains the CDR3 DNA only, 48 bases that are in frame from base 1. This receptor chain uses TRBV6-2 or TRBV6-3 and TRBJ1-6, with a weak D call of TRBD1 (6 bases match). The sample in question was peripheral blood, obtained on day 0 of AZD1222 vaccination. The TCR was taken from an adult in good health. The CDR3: CASSYSSGQTNSPLHF. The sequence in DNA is TGTGCCAGCAGTTACTCTTCCGGACAGACTAATTCACCCCTCCACTTT.